The source of this TCR beta chain is a study of CD8 T cells in Susac syndrome. Random hexamers were used to reverse transcribe roughly 0.5 to 1 ug of RNA. TCRdb re-called the immunoSEQ multiplex PCR reads with MiXCR, one entry per CDR3 protein. The sample lists some 70,000 distinct CDR3 sequences, 85% to 95% occurring once. TCR beta sequencing was performed on blood CD8+ and CD4+ T cells. The germline CDR1 and CDR2 sequences are SNHLY and FYNNEI. The length of the CDR3 is 12 residues. With 4 bases removed from V and 8 bases from J, the gap between germline ends came to 11 bases. The chain joins TRBV2 to TRBJ1-1; D call uncertain. The sequencing input was CD8+ T cells from PBMCs. This TCR was sampled from a human donor with multiple sclerosis. CDR3: CASSGGRTEAFF. The CDR3 nucleotides are TGTGCCAGCAGTGGTGGCAGAACAGAAGCTTTCTTT.